The rows below give T cell receptor beta chains drawn from one sample of a study of radiation and T cells in renal cell carcinoma. The data were produced by immunoSEQ multiplex PCR, yet TCRdb's version contains in-frame clones alone and is incomplete. Among about 78,000 clones listed, about 89% were seen once. The starting material was blood, obtained from a patient whose treatment included radiotherapy and nephrectomy. The receptors here all came from a woman aged 70 to 79 with renal cell carcinoma. CDR3s include the opening cysteine and the closing phenylalanine or tryptophan. Each record gives: V gene, CDR3 protein.

v_call: TRBV2
cdr3_aa: CASVVTYEQYF

v_call: TRBV5-5
cdr3_aa: CASSLYVGGNEQFF

v_call: TRBV4-3
cdr3_aa: CASSQKLAGARAGELFF

v_call: TRBV28
cdr3_aa: CASTITRGGVGETQYF

v_call: TRBV5-1
cdr3_aa: CASSSRTGRSLDTEAFF

v_call: TRBV27
cdr3_aa: CASSFRGPAEAFF

v_call: TRBV7-6
cdr3_aa: CASSLNRGREAFF

v_call: TRBV7-2
cdr3_aa: CASSLAAGGGNEKLFF

v_call: TRBV25-1
cdr3_aa: CASSDPQGAYYEQYF

v_call: TRBV4-2
cdr3_aa: CASSQGTGTTGELFF

v_call: TRBV29-1
cdr3_aa: CSVEVTGAGGEQYF

v_call: TRBV28
cdr3_aa: CASSSGQGAGGANVLTF

v_call: TRBV6-1
cdr3_aa: CASSENTLSNQPQHF

v_call: TRBV6-4
cdr3_aa: CASSEWGRADQPQHF

v_call: TRBV7-3
cdr3_aa: CASSLGQLNTEAFF

v_call: TRBV28
cdr3_aa: CASSLTRDTLEQYF

v_call: TRBV28
cdr3_aa: CASSEGDGNTIYF

v_call: TRBV9
cdr3_aa: CASSATPGRGETQYF

v_call: TRBV7-6
cdr3_aa: CASSFGQGDSDTQYF

v_call: TRBV10-3
cdr3_aa: CAISMDRGNTIYF

v_call: TRBV7-6
cdr3_aa: CASSLGGQGEQPQHF

v_call: TRBV11-3
cdr3_aa: CASSLDGQGGNEQYF

v_call: TRBV28
cdr3_aa: CASSPTGGGTDTQYF

v_call: TRBV10-3
cdr3_aa: CAIKQGIAGELFF

v_call: TRBV5-6
cdr3_aa: CASSSGTGYNEQFF

v_call: TRBV29-1
cdr3_aa: CSVELAGTEAFF

v_call: TRBV5-1
cdr3_aa: CASSLRGGPGNTIYF

v_call: TRBV4-3
cdr3_aa: CASSQFSGGIGETQYF

v_call: TRBV27
cdr3_aa: CASSFLQGSEKLFF

v_call: TRBV28
cdr3_aa: CASGGLGTGNYGYTF

v_call: TRBV19
cdr3_aa: CASIPTGSYEQYF

v_call: TRBV6-5
cdr3_aa: CASSYSTVSTEAFF

v_call: TRBV6-5
cdr3_aa: CASSPRGGGYGYTF